This T cell receptor (beta chain) was recovered during a study of shared clonotypes between healthy human individuals (TCRdb year 2020). Background on the whole study: The cohort included three men and a couple of women between 18 and 49 years of age. Libraries were prepared and TCR repertoires were sequenced by different laboratories using diverse techniques, in order to increase sequencing depth and limit assay-specific biases. For each donor, CD4 naive and CD4 memory were each run on three plates, CD8 naive on two plates, and CD8 memory on one plate. The study deeply sequenced blood TCR repertoires of five healthy adults to estimate repertoire size and the extent of clonotype sharing between individuals. Per donor, leukapheresis produced somewhere between about 0.85 and 10 billion PBMCs. General findings and caveats noted by the study authors: Even with the large sequencing depth, rarefaction of the sorted-subset datasets indicated that sequencing was incomplete. Larger estimated clonotype richness was generally found for naive subsets than for memory subsets. Sharing across several donors was observed for about 5% of naive CD4, 3.5% of naive CD8, 2.3% of memory CD4, and about 0.38% of memory CD8 clonotypes. The small number of donors limited the genetic and exposure-history diversity represented. Compared with non-shared clonotypes, the clonotypes found in all four sorted-subset donors had higher generation probabilities. Only blood was sampled, and tissue TCR repertoires likely differ from those in blood. Based on pairwise subsampling, the degree of clonotype sharing among donors was expected to be affected by sequencing depth.

TCR CDR3 regions were amplified from genomic DNA by multiplex PCR using the deep immunoSEQ assay. Extracted genomic DNA from each cell subset was distributed evenly across all wells of several immunoSEQ 96-well plates, and each plate was treated as a replicate. For sorted subsets, about 200 ng genomic DNA, equal to 30,000 or so T cell genomes, was loaded into each replicate PCR. Purified libraries were quantified with a Qubit 3.0 fluorometer, sized on a Bioanalyzer 2100, and re-quantified with the KAPA Library Quantification kit. Each immunoSEQ 96-well plate was sequenced on its own single-read 150-cycle Illumina NextSeq 550 flow cell. As for how the authors treated the data: Because only junctional sequences without quality scores were contained in the immunoSEQ output, filtering matching that applied to full-length reads could not be performed. To assign V/J genes and CDR3, sequences were annotated using PyIR, a Python wrapper for IgBLAST v1.9, with IMGT germline references. Reads with weak V/J assignments (E-value above 1e-6), missing CDR3, stop codons, out-of-frame junctions, or ambiguous translated residues were removed. V3J clonotypes were defined as sequences sharing an identical inferred V gene, J gene, and CDR3 amino acid sequence. To compute the percentage overlap between repertoires, the number of shared unique clonotypes was divided by the size of the smaller repertoire. Repertoire richness was assessed with RTK rarefaction, the Chao1 estimator, and Recon v2.1 estimates of unobserved clonotypes. Generation probabilities were computed with OLGA for all TCRbeta clonotypes obtained by the gDNA method from a handful of donors. TCRdb took this table from immuneACCESS and kept in-frame rearrangements with V and J called. Such tables lack part of the clones; where checked against another copy, unresolved V genes explain under half of the gap, and the rest is unexplained. The V and J calls and the clone size are those of that table, but D and trimming were determined from the DNA. The sample records 2 million to 2.5 million clones, under 95% of which are singletons. The top ten clonotypes cover 0.36% of the sample.

This clone was observed a single time. Its target antigen remains unknown. No qualities accompany the bases; no much larger clone lies one base away. The CDR3 starts with the cysteine, ends with the phenylalanine, and has 15 residues. Left in the record is the CDR3 DNA by itself, 45 bases read in frame from the first base. CDR1 and CDR2 are drawn from the germline V gene (reference sequence): MNHNY, SVGAGI. Trimming costs V 10 bases and J 0 bases, and their ends lie 18 bases apart. Healthy HIV-negative adults with no recently reported acute infections or vaccinations were included as donors. Only Caucasian adults living in Nashville, Tennessee, USA were represented among the donors. CD4+ T cells were enriched by magnetic negative selection, after which naive cells were positively selected on CD45RA and the negative fraction was taken as the memory subset. After blood collection by leukapheresis, PBMCs were isolated using Ficoll-Histopaque density gradient centrifugation and then cryopreserved in the vapor phase of liquid nitrogen. Purity and quantity of every magnetically sorted T cell population were checked by analytical flow cytometry. Each sorted fraction had its genomic DNA isolated and then quantified by UV absorbance on a Nanodrop 2000c.

The source of this sequence is a man in his late teens or twenties in good health. Some clones in this sample may be carry-over from other donors' samples. Sample: naive CD4+ T cells from PBMCs. Taken with the paper, the label for cell subset or site translates to: CD45RA+ positively selected. This receptor chain uses TRBV6-6 and TRBJ1-2; TRBD1 is perhaps the D gene, given 5 matching bases. The CDR3 protein sequence reads: CATSPGGSANYGYTF. The bases are TGTGCCACCTCCCCCGGGGGGTCAGCTAACTATGGCTACACCTTC.